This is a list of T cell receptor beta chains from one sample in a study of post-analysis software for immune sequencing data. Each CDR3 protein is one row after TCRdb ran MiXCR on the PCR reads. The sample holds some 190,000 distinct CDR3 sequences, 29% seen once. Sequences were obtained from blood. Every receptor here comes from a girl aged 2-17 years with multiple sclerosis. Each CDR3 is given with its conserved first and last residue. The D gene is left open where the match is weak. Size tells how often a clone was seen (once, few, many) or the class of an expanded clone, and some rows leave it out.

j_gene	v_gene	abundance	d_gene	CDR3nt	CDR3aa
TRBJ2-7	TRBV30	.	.	TGTGCCTGGAGTGTAGGCTCCAGCCTCACACTCTACGAGCAGTACTTC	CAWSVGSSLTLYEQYF
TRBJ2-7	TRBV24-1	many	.	TGTGCCACCAGCGAGCTGACGGGAGAGACCTACGAGCAGTACTTC	CATSELTGETYEQYF
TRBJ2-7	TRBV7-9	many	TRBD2	TGTGCCAGCAGCTTAGTAGCGGGAGGGCCCCACGAGCAGTACTTC	CASSLVAGGPHEQYF
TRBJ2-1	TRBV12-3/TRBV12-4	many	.	TGTGCCAGCAGTACTACTCGACGACTCAATGAGCAGTTCTTC	CASSTTRRLNEQFF
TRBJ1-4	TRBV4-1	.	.	TGCGCCAGCAGCCAAGCTATTGCAACTAATGAAAAACTGTTTTTT	CASSQAIATNEKLFF
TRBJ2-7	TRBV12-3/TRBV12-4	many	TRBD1	TGTGCCAGCAGCCCCCGGGACAGCCGCACCTACGAGCAGTACTTC	CASSPRDSRTYEQYF
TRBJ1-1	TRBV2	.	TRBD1	TGTGCCAGCAGGCAGGGGGGCGTCACTGAAGCTTTCTTT	CASRQGGVTEAFF
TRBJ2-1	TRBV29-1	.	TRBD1	TGCAGCGTTGAAGAATTAGCCCAGGGGGCCACCAATGAGCGGTTCTTC	CSVEELAQGATNERFF
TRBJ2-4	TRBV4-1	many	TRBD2	TGCGCCAGCAGCCGAAGACTAGCGGGAGAGGTTTTTGGCATTCAGTACTTC	CASSRRLAGEVFGIQYF
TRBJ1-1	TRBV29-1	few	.	TGCAGCGCCCGGTTGGGAGGGGTAACTGAAGCTTTCTTT	CSARLGGVTEAFF
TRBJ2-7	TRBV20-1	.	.	TGCAGTGTAGGCGGGCAGGGCTACGAGCAGTACTTC	CSVGGQGYEQYF
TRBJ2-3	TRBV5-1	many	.	TGCGCCAGCAGCTTGGGAAGGGAAGGGACAGATACGCAGTATTTT	CASSLGREGTDTQYF
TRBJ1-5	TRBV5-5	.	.	TGTACCAGCAGCTTACAGGGCGGTCAGCCCCAGCATTTT	CTSSLQGGQPQHF
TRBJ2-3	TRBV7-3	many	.	TGTGCCAGCAGCTTACAGGGAGGCACAGATACGCAGTATTTT	CASSLQGGTDTQYF
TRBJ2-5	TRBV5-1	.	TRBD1	TGCGCCAGCAGCTTGGGGACAGGGCTGACGGAGACCCAGTACTTC	CASSLGTGLTETQYF
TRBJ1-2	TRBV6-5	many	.	TGTGCCACCACCAGCGGGGAGAACTATGGCTACACCTTC	CATTSGENYGYTF
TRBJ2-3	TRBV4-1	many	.	TGCGCCAGCAGCCAAGACGGTGGCCTGAGCACAGATACGCAGTATTTT	CASSQDGGLSTDTQYF
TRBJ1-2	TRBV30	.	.	TGTGCCTGGAGTCGATATTGGGGGGAGGAGGATGGCTACACCTTC	CAWSRYWGEEDGYTF
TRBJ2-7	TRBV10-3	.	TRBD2	TGTGCCATCAGCGGACTCGGAGGAACTAAAGGCGGGAGAGGGAATGAGCAGTACTTC	CAISGLGGTKGGRGNEQYF
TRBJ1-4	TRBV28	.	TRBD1	TGTGCCAGCATTAACAGGGGGCCCGCAACTAATGAAAAACTGTTTTTT	CASINRGPATNEKLFF
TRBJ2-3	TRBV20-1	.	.	TGCAGTGCACGGAGGAGCCCTAGCACAGATACGCAGTATTTT	CSARRSPSTDTQYF
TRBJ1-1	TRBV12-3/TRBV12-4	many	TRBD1	TGTGCCAGCAACACCCCAGGGGGCATGAACACTGAAGCTTTCTTT	CASNTPGGMNTEAFF
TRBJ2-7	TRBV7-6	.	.	TGTGCCAGCAGCCCCACGAGCGGGACAGGAGCCTACGAGCAGTACTTC	CASSPTSGTGAYEQYF
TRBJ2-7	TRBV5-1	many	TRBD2	TGCGCCAGCAGCCTACCTAGCGGGGGCGTCTCCTACGAGCAGTACTTC	CASSLPSGGVSYEQYF
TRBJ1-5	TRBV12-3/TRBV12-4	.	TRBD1	TGTGCCAGCAGGGGACAGGGTTATGGCAATCAGCCCCAGCATTTT	CASRGQGYGNQPQHF
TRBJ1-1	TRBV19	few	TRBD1	TGTGCCAGTAGGAGAGGGGGACAGGAAGCTTTCTTT	CASRRGGQEAFF
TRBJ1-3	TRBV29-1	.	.	TGCAGCGGTGGGGGAGGGACTGGAAACACCATATATTTT	CSGGGGTGNTIYF
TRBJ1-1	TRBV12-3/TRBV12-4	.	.	TGTGCCAGCACCCGAGACGGGAACACTGAAGCTTTCTTT	CASTRDGNTEAFF
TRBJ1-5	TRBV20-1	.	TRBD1	TGCAGTGCTAGAGATAACAGGGGGATACAGCCCCAGCATTTT	CSARDNRGIQPQHF
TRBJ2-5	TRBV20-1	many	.	TGCAGTGCTAGAGGTCCTAGACAAGAGACCCAGTACTTC	CSARGPRQETQYF
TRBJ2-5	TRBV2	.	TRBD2	TGTGCCAGCAGTGAAGTGGGGGGGGAGGAGACCCAGTACTTC	CASSEVGGEETQYF
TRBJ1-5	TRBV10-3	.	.	TGTGCCATCAGTATGTGGGGTCAGCCCCAGCATTTT	CAISMWGQPQHF
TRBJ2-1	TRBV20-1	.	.	TGCAGTGCTAGAGATCAACAGGGAGGGTACAATGGGCAGTTCTTC	CSARDQQGGYNGQFF
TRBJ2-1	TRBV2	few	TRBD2	TGTGCCAGCGATACTAGCGGGGGAAGGTTCTTC	CASDTSGGRFF
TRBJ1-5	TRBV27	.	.	TGTGCCAGCAGTTTGCTTTCAGGGGTCCGTCAGCCCCAGCATTTT	CASSLLSGVRQPQHF
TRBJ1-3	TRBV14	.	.	TGTGCCAGCAGCCCCCTCGGACAGATTAGTTTTTCTGGAAACACCATATATTTT	CASSPLGQISFSGNTIYF
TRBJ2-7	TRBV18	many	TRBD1	TGTGCCAGCTCACCACCGGGACAGGTAAACGAGCAGTACTTC	CASSPPGQVNEQYF